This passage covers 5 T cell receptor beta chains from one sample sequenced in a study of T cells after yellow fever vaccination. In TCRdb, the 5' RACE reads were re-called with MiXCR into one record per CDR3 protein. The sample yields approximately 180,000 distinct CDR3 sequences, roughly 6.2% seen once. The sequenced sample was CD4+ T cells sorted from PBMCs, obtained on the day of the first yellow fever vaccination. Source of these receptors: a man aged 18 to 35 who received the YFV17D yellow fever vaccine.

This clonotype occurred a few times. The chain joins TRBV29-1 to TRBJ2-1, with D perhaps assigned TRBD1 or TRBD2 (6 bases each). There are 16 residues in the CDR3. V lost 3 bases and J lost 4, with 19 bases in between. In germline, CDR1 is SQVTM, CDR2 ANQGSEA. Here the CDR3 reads CSVEGGFGGLYNEQFF. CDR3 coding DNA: TGCAGCGTTGAGGGGGGTTTCGGGGGCCTGTACAATGAGCAGTTCTTC.

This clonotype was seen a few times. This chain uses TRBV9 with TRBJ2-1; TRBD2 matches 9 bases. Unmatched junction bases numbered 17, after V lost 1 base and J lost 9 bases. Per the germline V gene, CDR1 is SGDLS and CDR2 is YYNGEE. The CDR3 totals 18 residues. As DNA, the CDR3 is TGTGCCAGCAGCGTATTGAGTTCCGGGACTAGCAGTTCCGGTGAGCAGTTCTTC. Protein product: CASSVLSSGTSSSGEQFF.

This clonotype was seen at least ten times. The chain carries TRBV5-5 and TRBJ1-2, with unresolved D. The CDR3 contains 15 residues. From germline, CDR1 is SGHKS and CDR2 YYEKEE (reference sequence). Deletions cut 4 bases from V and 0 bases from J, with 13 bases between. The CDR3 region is CASSPRASANYGYTF. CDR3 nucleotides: TGTGCCAGCAGCCCTCGGGCCTCAGCTAACTATGGCTACACCTTC.

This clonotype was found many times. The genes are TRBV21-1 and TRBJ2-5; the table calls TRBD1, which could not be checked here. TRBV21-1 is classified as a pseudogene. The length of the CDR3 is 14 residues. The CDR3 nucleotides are TGTGCCAGCACTTACATGGAGGGGGAGGAGACCCAGTACTTC. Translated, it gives CASTYMEGEETQYF.

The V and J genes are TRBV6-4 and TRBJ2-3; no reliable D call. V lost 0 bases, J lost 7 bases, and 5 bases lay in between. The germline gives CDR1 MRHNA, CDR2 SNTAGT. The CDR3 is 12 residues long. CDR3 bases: TGTGCCAGCAGTGACTCGACGAATACGCAGTATTTT. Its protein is CASSDSTNTQYF.